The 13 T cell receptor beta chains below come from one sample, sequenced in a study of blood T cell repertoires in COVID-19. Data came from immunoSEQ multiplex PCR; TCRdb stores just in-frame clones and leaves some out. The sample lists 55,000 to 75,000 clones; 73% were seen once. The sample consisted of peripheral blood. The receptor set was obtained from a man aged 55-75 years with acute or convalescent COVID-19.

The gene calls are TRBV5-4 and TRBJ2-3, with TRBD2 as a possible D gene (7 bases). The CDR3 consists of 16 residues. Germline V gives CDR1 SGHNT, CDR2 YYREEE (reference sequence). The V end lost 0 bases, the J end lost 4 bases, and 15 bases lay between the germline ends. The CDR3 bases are TGTGCCAGCAGCTTGGAGCCGGGGGCGGGGGCAGATACGCAGTATTTT. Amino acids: CASSLEPGAGADTQYF.

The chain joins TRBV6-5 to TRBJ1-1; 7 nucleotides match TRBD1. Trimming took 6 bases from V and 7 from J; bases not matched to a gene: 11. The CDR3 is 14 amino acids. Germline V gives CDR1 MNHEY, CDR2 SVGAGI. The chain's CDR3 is CASRIEGDRVEAFF. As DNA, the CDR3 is TGTGCCAGCAGGATCGAAGGAGACAGGGTTGAAGCTTTCTTT.

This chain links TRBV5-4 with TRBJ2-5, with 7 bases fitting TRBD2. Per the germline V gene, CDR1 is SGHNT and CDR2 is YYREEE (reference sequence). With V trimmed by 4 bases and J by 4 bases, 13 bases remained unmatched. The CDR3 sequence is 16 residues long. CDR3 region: CASSPTSRGRRETQYF. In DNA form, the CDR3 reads TGTGCCAGCAGCCCGACTTCTCGCGGGAGACGAGAGACCCAGTACTTC.

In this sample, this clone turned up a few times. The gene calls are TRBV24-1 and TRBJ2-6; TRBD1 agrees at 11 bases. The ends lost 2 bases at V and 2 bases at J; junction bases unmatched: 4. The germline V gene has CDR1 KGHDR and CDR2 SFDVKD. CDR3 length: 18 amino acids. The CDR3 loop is CATSDSGTGGAGANVLTF. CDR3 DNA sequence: TGTGCCACCAGTGATTCCGGGACAGGGGGAGCTGGGGCCAACGTCCTGACTTTC.

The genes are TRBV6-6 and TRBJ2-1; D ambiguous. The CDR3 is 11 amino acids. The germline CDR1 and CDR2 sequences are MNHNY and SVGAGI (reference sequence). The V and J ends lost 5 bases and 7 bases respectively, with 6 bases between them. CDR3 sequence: CASSPRNEQFF. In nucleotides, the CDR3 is TGTGCCAGCAGTCCTCGTAATGAGCAGTTCTTC.

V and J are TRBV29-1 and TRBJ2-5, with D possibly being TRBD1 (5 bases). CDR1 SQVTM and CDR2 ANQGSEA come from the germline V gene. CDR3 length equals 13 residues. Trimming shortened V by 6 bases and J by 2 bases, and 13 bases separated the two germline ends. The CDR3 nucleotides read TGCAGCGTAGACCAGGGTATACAAGAGACCCAGTACTTC. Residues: CSVDQGIQETQYF.

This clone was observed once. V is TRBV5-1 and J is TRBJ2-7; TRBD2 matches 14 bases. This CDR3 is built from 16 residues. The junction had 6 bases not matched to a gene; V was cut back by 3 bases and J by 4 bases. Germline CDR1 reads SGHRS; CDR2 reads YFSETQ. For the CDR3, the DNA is TGCGCCAGCAGCTCCCATGGACTAGCGGGAGGTTACGAGCAGTACTTC. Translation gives CASSSHGLAGGYEQYF.

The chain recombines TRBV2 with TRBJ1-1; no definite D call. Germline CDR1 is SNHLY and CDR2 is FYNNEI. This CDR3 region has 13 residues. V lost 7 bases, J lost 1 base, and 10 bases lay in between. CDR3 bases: TGTGCCAGCACAATCAACACGAACACTGAAGCTTTCTTT. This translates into CASTINTNTEAFF.

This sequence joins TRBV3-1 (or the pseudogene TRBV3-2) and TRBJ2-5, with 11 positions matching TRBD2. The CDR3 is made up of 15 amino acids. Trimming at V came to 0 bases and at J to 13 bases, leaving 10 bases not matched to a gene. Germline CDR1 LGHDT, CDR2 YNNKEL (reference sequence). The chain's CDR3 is CASSQDSGTSGPPYF. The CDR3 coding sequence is TGTGCCAGCAGCCAAGATTCTGGGACTAGCGGCCCCCCGTACTTC.

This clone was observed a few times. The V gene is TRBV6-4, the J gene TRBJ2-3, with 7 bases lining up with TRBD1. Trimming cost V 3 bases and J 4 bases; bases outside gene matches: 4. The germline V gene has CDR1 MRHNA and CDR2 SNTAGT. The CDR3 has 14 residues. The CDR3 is CASSEGQGADTQYF. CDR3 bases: TGTGCCAGCAGTGAGGGGCAGGGGGCAGATACGCAGTATTTT.

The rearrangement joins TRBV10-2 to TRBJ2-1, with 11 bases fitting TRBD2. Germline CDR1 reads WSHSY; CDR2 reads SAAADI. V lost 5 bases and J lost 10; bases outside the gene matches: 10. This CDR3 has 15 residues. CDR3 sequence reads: CASSPGLAGSSEQFF. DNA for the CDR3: TGCGCCAGCAGTCCCGGACTAGCGGGCTCGTCGGAGCAGTTCTTC.

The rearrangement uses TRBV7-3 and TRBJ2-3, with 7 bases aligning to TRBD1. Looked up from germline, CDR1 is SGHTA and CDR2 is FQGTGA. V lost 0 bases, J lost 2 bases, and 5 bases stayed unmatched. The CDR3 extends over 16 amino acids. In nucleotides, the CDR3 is TGTGCCAGCAGCTTAACAGGACAGGTCAACACAGATACGCAGTATTTT. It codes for CASSLTGQVNTDTQYF.

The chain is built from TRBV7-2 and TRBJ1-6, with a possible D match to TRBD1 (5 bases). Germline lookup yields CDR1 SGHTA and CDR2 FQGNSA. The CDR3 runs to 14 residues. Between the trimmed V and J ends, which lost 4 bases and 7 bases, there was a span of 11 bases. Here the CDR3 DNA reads TGTGCCAGCAGCTCAGGGCTGATAAATTCACCCCTCCACTTT. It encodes CASSSGLINSPLHF.